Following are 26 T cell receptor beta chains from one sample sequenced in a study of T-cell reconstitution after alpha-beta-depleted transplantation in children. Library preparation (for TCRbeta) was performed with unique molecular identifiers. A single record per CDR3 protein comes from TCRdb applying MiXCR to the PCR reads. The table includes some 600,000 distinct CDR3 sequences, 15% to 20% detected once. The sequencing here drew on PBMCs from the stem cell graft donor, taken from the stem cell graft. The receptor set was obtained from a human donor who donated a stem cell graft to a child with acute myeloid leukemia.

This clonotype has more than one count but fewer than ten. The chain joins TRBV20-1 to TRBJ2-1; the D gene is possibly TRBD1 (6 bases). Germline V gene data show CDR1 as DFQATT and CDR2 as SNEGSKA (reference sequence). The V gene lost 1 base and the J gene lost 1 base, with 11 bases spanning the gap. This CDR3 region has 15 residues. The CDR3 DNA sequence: TGCAGTGCTAGAGCGGCTAGGGGGTCCTACAATGAGCAGTTCTTC. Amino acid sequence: CSARAARGSYNEQFF.

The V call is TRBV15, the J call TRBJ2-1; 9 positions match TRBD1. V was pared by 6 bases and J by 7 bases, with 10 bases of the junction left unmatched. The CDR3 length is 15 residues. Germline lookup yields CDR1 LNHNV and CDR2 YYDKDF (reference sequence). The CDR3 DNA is TGTGCCACCAGTAACGGACAGGGGCGGAAGAATGAGCAGTTCTTC. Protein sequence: CATSNGQGRKNEQFF.

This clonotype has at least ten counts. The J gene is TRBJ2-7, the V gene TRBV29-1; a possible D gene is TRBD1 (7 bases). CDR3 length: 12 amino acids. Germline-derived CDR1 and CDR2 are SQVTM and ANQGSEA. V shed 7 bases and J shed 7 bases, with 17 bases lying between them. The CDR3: CSAENRGGEQYF. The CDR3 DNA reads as TGCAGCGCCGAAAACAGGGGAGGAGAGCAGTACTTC.

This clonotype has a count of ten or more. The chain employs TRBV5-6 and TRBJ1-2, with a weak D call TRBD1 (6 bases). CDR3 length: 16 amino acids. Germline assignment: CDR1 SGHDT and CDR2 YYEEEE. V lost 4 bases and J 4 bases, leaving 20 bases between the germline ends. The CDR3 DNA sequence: TGTGCCAGCAGCCCGGCTCTTTGGGGGCGGGGCTATGGCTACACCTTC. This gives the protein CASSPALWGRGYGYTF.

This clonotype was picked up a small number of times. This CDR3 is CASSQGDLDYQPQHF. DNA of the CDR3: TGTGCCAGCAGCCAAGGGGACCTTGATTATCAGCCCCAGCATTTT. The chain joins TRBV7-8 to TRBJ1-5; D might be TRBD1 (5 bases). CDR3 length equals 15 residues. In germline, CDR1 is SGHVS, CDR2 FQNEAQ. Trimming removed 5 bases from V and 5 bases from J, with 16 bases in between.

CDR3 loop: CSEEGAVYSIGDSPLHF. CDR3 nucleotides: TGCAGCGAGGAAGGGGCAGTCTATTCAATTGGGGATTCACCCCTCCACTTT. This chain joins TRBV20-1 and TRBJ1-6, with a possible D match to TRBD1 (5 bases). Germline CDR1 and CDR2: DFQATT and SNEGSKA (reference sequence). This CDR3 has 17 residues.

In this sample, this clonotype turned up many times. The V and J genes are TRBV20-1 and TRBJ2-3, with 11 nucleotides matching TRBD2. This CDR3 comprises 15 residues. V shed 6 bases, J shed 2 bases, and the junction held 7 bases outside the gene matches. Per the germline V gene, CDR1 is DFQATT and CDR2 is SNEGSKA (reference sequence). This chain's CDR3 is CSAAGLAELTDTQYF. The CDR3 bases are TGCAGTGCAGCGGGACTAGCGGAACTCACAGATACGCAGTATTTT.

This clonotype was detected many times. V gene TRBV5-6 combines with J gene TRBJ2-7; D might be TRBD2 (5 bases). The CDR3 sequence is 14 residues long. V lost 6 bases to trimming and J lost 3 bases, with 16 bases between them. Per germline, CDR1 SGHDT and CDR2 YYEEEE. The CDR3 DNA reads TGTGCCAGCACGAGGGAAAAACGGGACTACGAGCAGTACTTC. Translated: CASTREKRDYEQYF.

CDR3 coding DNA: TGTGCCAGCAGCGTAACCAACGGCCCCCACTACGAGCAGTACGTC. Its translation: CASSVTNGPHYEQYV. This chain connects TRBV11-2 to TRBJ2-7; no firm D call. Germline V gene data show CDR1 as SGHAT and CDR2 as FQNNGV. Between the trimmed V and J ends, which lost 5 bases and 3 bases, there was a span of 17 bases. The CDR3 is 15 residues long.

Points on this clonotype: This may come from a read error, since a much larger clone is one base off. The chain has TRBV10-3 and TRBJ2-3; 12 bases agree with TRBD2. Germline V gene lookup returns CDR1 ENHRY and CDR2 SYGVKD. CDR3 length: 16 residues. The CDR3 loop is CTISDGTSGSTDTQYF. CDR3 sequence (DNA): TGTACCATCAGCGACGGGACTAGCGGGAGCACAGATACGCAGTATTTT.

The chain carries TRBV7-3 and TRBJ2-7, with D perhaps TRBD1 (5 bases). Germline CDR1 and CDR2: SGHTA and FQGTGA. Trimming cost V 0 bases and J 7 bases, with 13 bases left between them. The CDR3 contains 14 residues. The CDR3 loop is CASSLTGPPREQYF. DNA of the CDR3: TGTGCCAGCAGCTTAACGGGGCCCCCCAGAGAGCAGTACTTC.

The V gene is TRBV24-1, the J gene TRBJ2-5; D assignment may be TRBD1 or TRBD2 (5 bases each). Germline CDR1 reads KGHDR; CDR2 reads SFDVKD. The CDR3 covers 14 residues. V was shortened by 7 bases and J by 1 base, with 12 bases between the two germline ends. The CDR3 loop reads CATSQGGSQETQYF. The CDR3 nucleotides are TGTGCCACCAGCCAGGGTGGGAGCCAAGAGACCCAGTACTTC.

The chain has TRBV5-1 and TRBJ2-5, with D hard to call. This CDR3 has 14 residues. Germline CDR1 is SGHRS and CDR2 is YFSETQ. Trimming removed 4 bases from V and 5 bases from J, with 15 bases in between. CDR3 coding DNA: TGCGCCAGCAGCCCGAGATCCCGCAAGGAGACCCAGTACTTC. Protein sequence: CASSPRSRKETQYF.

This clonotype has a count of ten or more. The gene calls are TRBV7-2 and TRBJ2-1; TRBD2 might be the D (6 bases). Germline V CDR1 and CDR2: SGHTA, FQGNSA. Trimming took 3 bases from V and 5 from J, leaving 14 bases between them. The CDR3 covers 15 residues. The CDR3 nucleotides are TGTGCCAGCAGCTTCTCCGGGGGTGCCAACAATGAGCAGTTCTTC. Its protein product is CASSFSGGANNEQFF.

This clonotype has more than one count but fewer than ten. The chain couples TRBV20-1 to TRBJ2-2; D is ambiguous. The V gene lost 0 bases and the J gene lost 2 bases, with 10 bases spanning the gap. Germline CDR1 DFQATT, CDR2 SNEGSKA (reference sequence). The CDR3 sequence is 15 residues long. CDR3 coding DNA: TGCAGTGCTAGAGATCTTCACAGCAACACCGGGGAGCTGTTTTTT. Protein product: CSARDLHSNTGELFF.

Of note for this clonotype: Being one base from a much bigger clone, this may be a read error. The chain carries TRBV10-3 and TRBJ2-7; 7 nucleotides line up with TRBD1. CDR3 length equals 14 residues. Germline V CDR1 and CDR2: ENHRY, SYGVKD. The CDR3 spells CALSADRASYDQYF. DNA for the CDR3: TGTGCCCTCTCCGCTGACAGGGCCTCCTACGACCAGTACTTC.

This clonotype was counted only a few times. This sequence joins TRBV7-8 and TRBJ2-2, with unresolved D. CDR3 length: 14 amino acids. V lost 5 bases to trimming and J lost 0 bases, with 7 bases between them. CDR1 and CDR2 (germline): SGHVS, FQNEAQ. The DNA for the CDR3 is TGTGCCAGCAGCCCTCCTCCGAACACCGGGGAGCTGTTTTTT. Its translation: CASSPPPNTGELFF.

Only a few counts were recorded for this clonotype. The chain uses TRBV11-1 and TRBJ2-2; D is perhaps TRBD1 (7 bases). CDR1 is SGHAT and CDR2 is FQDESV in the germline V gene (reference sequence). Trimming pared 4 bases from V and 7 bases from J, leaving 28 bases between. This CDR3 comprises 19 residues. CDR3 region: CASSSIGGTANARVGELFF. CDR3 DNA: TGTGCCAGCAGCTCCATTGGGGGGACAGCCAACGCACGGGTCGGGGAGCTGTTTTTT.

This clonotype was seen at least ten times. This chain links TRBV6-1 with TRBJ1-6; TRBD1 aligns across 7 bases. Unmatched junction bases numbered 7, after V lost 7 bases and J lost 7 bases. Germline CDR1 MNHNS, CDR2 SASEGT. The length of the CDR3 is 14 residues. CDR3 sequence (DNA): TGTGCCAGCACCCTGACAGGGTTGAATTCACCCCTCCACTTT. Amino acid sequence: CASTLTGLNSPLHF.

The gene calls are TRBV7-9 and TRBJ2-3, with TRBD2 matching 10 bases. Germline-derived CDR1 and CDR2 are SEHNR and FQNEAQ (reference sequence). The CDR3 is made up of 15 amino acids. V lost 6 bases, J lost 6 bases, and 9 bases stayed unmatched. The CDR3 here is CASSALAGALDTQYF. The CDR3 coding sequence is TGTGCCAGCAGTGCCCTAGCGGGGGCGCTGGATACGCAGTATTTT.

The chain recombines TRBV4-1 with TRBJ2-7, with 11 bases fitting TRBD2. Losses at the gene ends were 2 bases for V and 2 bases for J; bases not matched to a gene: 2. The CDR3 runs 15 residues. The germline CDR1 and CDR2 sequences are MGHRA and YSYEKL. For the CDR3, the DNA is TGCGCCAGCAGCCAACTAGCGGGGGGACCCTACGAGCAGTACGTC. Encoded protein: CASSQLAGGPYEQYV.

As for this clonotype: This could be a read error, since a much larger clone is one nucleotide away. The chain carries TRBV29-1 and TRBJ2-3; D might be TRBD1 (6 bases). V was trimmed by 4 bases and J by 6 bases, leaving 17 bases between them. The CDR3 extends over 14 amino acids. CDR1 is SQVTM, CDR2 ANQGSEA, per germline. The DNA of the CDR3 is TGCAGCGTTGCCGGGACACGGAGTAGGGATACGCAGTATTTT. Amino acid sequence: CSVAGTRSRDTQYF.

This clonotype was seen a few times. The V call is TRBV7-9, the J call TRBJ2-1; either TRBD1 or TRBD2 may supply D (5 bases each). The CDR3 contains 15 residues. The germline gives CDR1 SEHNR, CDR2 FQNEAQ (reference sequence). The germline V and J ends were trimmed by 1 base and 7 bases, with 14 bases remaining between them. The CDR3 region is CASSLGGFRGNEQFF. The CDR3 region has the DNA TGTGCCAGCAGCTTAGGGGGGTTCCGCGGGAATGAGCAGTTCTTC.

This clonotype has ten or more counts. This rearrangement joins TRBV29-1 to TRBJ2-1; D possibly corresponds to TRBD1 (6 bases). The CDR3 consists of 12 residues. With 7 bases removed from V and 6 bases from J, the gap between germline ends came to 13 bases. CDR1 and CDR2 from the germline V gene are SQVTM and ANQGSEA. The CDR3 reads CSAQGSRNEQFF. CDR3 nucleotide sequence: TGCAGCGCTCAGGGGAGTCGCAATGAGCAGTTCTTC.

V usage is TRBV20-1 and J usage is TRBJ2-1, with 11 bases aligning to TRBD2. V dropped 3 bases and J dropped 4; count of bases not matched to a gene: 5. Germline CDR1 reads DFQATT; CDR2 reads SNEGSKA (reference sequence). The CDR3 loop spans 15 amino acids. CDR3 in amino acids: CSARPTSGGYNEQFF. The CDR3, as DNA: TGCAGTGCTAGGCCCACTAGCGGGGGTTACAATGAGCAGTTCTTC.

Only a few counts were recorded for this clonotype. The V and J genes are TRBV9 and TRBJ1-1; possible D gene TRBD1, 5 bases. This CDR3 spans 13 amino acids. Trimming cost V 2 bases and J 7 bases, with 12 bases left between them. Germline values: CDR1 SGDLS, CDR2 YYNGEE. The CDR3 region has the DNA TGTGCCAGCAGCGTTGGAGTGGGGCTTGAAGCTTTCTTT. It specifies CASSVGVGLEAFF.